This section outlines one T cell receptor beta chain sequence together with its context. Its antigen is as yet unknown. The source of the sample is a study of T cell responses to AZD1222 COVID-19 vaccine. Across the study: Pooling was applied to second doses at about 4 or about 12 weeks.

Overall study results and limits: AZD1222 recipients seropositive at baseline numbered only six or seven. The breadth and depth of Spike-specific TCRs increased once two AZD1222 doses had been given.

Assay: immunoSEQ multiplex PCR; the TCRdb copy retains only in-frame clones and omits some. The profile shows approximately 150,000 clones, more than 90% of them singletons. The germline V and J ends were trimmed by 4 bases and 3 bases, with 9 bases remaining between them. Germline V CDR1 and CDR2: SEHNR, FQNEAQ (reference sequence). CDR3 length: 13 amino acids. The sequencing here drew on peripheral blood, taken on day 0 of AZD1222 vaccination. The origin of this receptor is an adult in good health. The chain carries TRBV7-9 and TRBJ1-1; maybe TRBD1 (6 bases). The CDR3 DNA follows: TGTGCCAGCAGCTCCAACAGGGACACTGAAGCTTTCTTT. Residues: CASSSNRDTEAFF.